The 31 T cell receptor beta chains given below trace back to one sample, sequenced in a study of PD-1 blockade in classical Hodgkin lymphoma. Repertoires were generated with immunoSEQ multiplex PCR, while TCRdb's copy carries only in-frame clones and drops some. The table has some 35,000 clones, roughly 89% seen once. Time point noted: newly diagnosed, previously untreated cHL patient sample. The study purified CD4+ T cells from thawed PBMCs using magnetic negative selection. Sequences were obtained from CD4+ T cells from blood. The receptor source for this set is a human donor with classical Hodgkin lymphoma.

The V gene is TRBV21-1, the J gene TRBJ1-1; the table's D gene call, TRBD1, was not cross checked with the DNA. TRBV21-1 is a listed pseudogene. The CDR3 covers 17 residues. The CDR3 sequence is CASSRGLRQAAFAEAFF. CDR3 coding DNA: TGTGCCAGCAGCAGGGGGCTCCGACAGGCTGCTTTCGCTGAAGCTTTCTTT.

This chain uses TRBV7-8 with TRBJ1-1; D is uncertain. Deletions cut 1 base from V and 1 base from J, with 4 bases between. The CDR3 length is 13 residues. Germline V gene data show CDR1 as SGHVS and CDR2 as FQNEAQ. CDR3 nucleotides: TGTGCCAGCAGCTTAGGCAGGAACACTGAAGCTTTCTTT. It specifies CASSLGRNTEAFF.

This clone was found a few times. V and J are TRBV6-1 and TRBJ1-6; D possibly corresponds to TRBD1 (5 bases). Trimming removed 7 bases from V and 9 bases from J, with 16 bases in between. This CDR3 contains 14 residues. CDR1 MNHNS and CDR2 SASEGT come from the germline V gene. The CDR3 DNA sequence: TGTGCCAGCACCGAGGGCGGGGCGGCTTCACCCCTCCACTTT. Residues: CASTEGGAASPLHF.

This chain uses TRBV15 with TRBJ2-7, with 14 positions matching TRBD2. The CDR3 spans 22 residues. CDR1 LNHNV and CDR2 YYDKDF come from the germline V gene (reference sequence). V shed 0 bases and J 3 bases; nucleotides not matched to a gene: 19. Here the CDR3 reads CATSRDLDRTSGRYEISYEQYF. CDR3 bases: TGTGCCACCAGCAGAGACCTAGACCGGACTAGCGGGAGGTATGAGATTAGCTACGAGCAGTACTTC.

The chain combines TRBV19 with TRBJ1-2; unclear D gene. V was cut by 3 bases and J by 7 bases, with 15 bases left in between. CDR1 and CDR2 (germline): LNHDA, SQIVND (reference sequence). This CDR3 region has 14 residues. In DNA form, the CDR3 reads TGTGCCAGTAGTATCGATCCTAACTACTCTGGCTACACCTTC. Protein sequence: CASSIDPNYSGYTF.

The CDR3 bases are TGTGCCAGCTCACCCAGGGCGGATACGCAGTATTTT. Encoded protein: CASSPRADTQYF. The rearrangement uses TRBV18 and TRBJ2-3; D might be TRBD1 (5 bases). V lost 3 bases to trimming and J lost 6 bases, with 7 bases between them. The CDR3 has 12 residues. The germline V gene has CDR1 KGHSH and CDR2 LQKENI.

The chain is built from TRBV5-6 and TRBJ2-3, with TRBD2 matching over 9 bases. J gave up 3 bases and V 4 bases, and 15 bases lay outside the gene matches. Germline-derived CDR1 and CDR2 are SGHDT and YYEEEE. This CDR3 contains 18 residues. This CDR3 reads CASSAPRGRGGATDTQYF. The DNA for the CDR3 is TGTGCCAGCAGCGCTCCCCGGGGACGCGGGGGGGCGACAGATACGCAGTATTTT. Together with reference TRBV5-6 and TRBJ2-3, the CDR3 gives the full variable domain: DAGVTQSPTHLIKTRGQQVTLRCSPKSGHDTVSWYQQALGQGPQFIFQYYEEEERQRGNFPDRFSGHQFPNYSSELNVNALLLGDSALYLCASSAPRGRGGATDTQYFGPGTRLTVL.

The chain uses TRBV6-5 and TRBJ2-7; 10 positions agree with TRBD1. CDR3 length: 16 amino acids. The J segment lost 3 bases and the V segment lost 0 bases, leaving 5 bases of the junction unmatched. In germline, CDR1 is MNHEY, CDR2 SVGAGI. The CDR3: CASSYSMDRGYYEQYF. The CDR3 DNA reads as TGTGCCAGCAGTTACTCCATGGACAGGGGGTACTACGAGCAGTACTTC.

The V and J genes are TRBV11-3 and TRBJ2-3, with D maybe TRBD2 (6 bases). Germline-derived CDR1 and CDR2 are SGHNT and YENEEA. Trimming shortened V by 5 bases and J by 1 base, and 16 bases separated the two germline ends. The CDR3 runs 16 residues. For the CDR3, the DNA is TGTGCCAGCAGCCTGGGTTCTCAGCGGGGCACAGATACGCAGTATTTT. This sequence encodes CASSLGSQRGTDTQYF.

This rearrangement joins TRBV5-1 to TRBJ1-5, with TRBD1 as a possible D gene (5 bases). Per germline, CDR1 SGHRS and CDR2 YFSETQ. Trimming shortened V by 3 bases and J by 7 bases, and 14 bases separated the two germline ends. The CDR3 consists of 14 residues. The CDR3 loop reads CASSSAPGRQPQHF. The CDR3 DNA reads TGCGCCAGCAGCTCAGCACCAGGGAGGCAGCCCCAGCATTTT.

V usage is TRBV19 and J usage is TRBJ2-1; 16 bases map to TRBD2. V was pared by 4 bases and J by 7 bases, with 10 bases of the junction left unmatched. The CDR3 is 18 residues long. The germline gives CDR1 LNHDA, CDR2 SQIVND (reference sequence). The CDR3 coding sequence is TGTGCCAGTAGTAGAGGGACTAGCGGGAGGGCCTCGGAAAATGAGCAGTTCTTC. Amino acids: CASSRGTSGRASENEQFF. Full variable domain (outside the CDR3, taken from reference TRBV19 and TRBJ2-1): DGGITQSPKYLFRKEGQNVTLSCEQNLNHDAMYWYRQDPGQGLRLIYYSQIVNDFQKGDIAEGYSVSREKKESFPLTVTSAQKNPTAFYLCASSRGTSGRASENEQFFGPGTRLTVL.

The chain employs TRBV28 and TRBJ2-3; 9 positions agree with TRBD2. CDR1 and CDR2 (germline): MDHEN, SYDVKM. The CDR3 spans 17 residues. V dropped 5 bases and J dropped 3; count of bases not matched to a gene: 12. CDR3 protein: CASSPAASGTWTDTQYF. In DNA form, the CDR3 reads TGTGCCAGCAGTCCGGCGGCTAGCGGGACTTGGACAGATACGCAGTATTTT.

The chain recombines TRBV4-1 with TRBJ2-5, with unresolved D. Germline CDR1 and CDR2: MGHRA and YSYEKL. The CDR3 covers 16 residues. Trimming pared 3 bases from V and 5 bases from J, leaving 19 bases between. The CDR3 protein is CASSHLNMIARETQYF. The CDR3 nucleotides read TGCGCCAGCAGCCATCTGAACATGATTGCCCGGGAGACCCAGTACTTC.

The V call is TRBV27, the J call TRBJ2-1, with D possibly matching TRBD2 (5 bases). V was pared by 8 bases and J by 8 bases, with 13 bases between. Germline V gene lookup returns CDR1 MNHEY and CDR2 SMNVEV (reference sequence). The CDR3 totals 12 residues. CDR3 bases: TGTGCCAGCCGGCAGCGGTGGGATGAGCAGTTCTTC. It specifies CASRQRWDEQFF.

This sequence joins TRBV30 and TRBJ1-2; D call uncertain. Trimming left V 0 bases short and J 4 bases short, with 15 bases between. Germline V gives CDR1 GTSNPN, CDR2 SVGIG (reference sequence). The CDR3 consists of 15 residues. As DNA, the CDR3 is TGTGCCTGGAGTGTACTAAAGGGCATTGGCTATGGCTACACCTTC. Protein sequence: CAWSVLKGIGYGYTF.

In its sample, this clone was seen a few times. The V call is TRBV5-1, the J call TRBJ1-1, with D unclear. This CDR3 is built from 14 residues. V was clipped by 2 bases and J by 3 bases, with 11 bases between them. CDR1 SGHRS and CDR2 YFSETQ come from the germline V gene. CDR3 bases: TGCGCCAGCAGCTTAGGGCAGGCCTACACTGAAGCTTTCTTT. Translated: CASSLGQAYTEAFF.

This clone was seen more than once but under ten times. V usage is TRBV28 and J usage is TRBJ1-2; D is ambiguous. Germline V gives CDR1 MDHEN, CDR2 SYDVKM. The CDR3 contains 12 residues. V shed 6 bases and J shed 0 bases, with 5 bases lying between them. The CDR3 nucleotides read TGTGCCAGCAGGGGTACTAACTATGGCTACACCTTC. Its translation: CASRGTNYGYTF.

The rearrangement uses TRBV5-1 and TRBJ2-3, with 13 bases identical to TRBD2. V shed 6 bases, J shed 5 bases, and the junction held 9 bases outside the gene matches. The CDR3 length is 16 residues. Germline CDR1 SGHRS, CDR2 YFSETQ. CDR3 protein: CASTPGTSGVLDTQYF. DNA for the CDR3: TGCGCCAGCACCCCGGGGACTAGCGGGGTGTTAGATACGCAGTATTTT.

The rearrangement joins TRBV5-1 to TRBJ2-5, with 12 bases matching TRBD2. V shed 1 base, J shed 3 bases, and the junction held 10 bases outside the gene matches. Germline assignment: CDR1 SGHRS and CDR2 YFSETQ. This CDR3 region has 18 residues. CDR3 nucleotides: TGCGCCAGCAGCTTGACTAGCGGGGGGCCTCGGCGGGAAGAGACCCAGTACTTC. This sequence encodes CASSLTSGGPRREETQYF.

The chain combines TRBV2 with TRBJ1-2; D remains ambiguous. Germline V gene data show CDR1 as SNHLY and CDR2 as FYNNEI. The V gene lost 6 bases and the J gene lost 8 bases, with 10 bases spanning the gap. The CDR3 spans 11 residues. The CDR3 DNA reads as TGTGCCAGCAGCTTATCCCTGGGCTACACCTTC. Its protein is CASSLSLGYTF.

The rearrangement uses TRBV4-2 and TRBJ2-2; 11 bases line up with TRBD2. The V gene's germline CDR1 is LGHNA and CDR2 YNFKEQ. CDR3 length equals 20 residues. After removal of 4 bases from V and 5 bases from J, the junction contained 18 bases not matched to a gene. The CDR3 sequence: CASSRTGTSGSRLGTGELFF. CDR3 nucleotides: TGTGCCAGCAGCCGGACCGGGACTAGCGGTTCGCGCCTTGGGACCGGGGAGCTGTTTTTT.

The chain is built from TRBV7-2 and TRBJ2-3; D not certain. The V end lost 5 bases, the J end lost 6 bases, and 12 bases lay between the germline ends. Germline loops: CDR1 SGHTA, CDR2 FQGNSA. The CDR3 has 13 residues. CDR3 DNA sequence: TGTGCCAGCAGCCCCAGACGGCCGGATACGCAGTATTTT. Protein product: CASSPRRPDTQYF. The full variable domain, rest sourced from reference TRBV7-2 and TRBJ2-3, is GAGVSQSPSNKVTEKGKDVELRCDPISGHTALYWYRQSLGQGLEFLIYFQGNSAPDKSGLPSDRFSAERTGGSVSTLTIQRTQQEDSAVYLCASSPRRPDTQYFGPGTRLTVL.

This chain connects TRBV2 to TRBJ2-5; 8 bases are shared with TRBD2. With 6 bases clipped from V and 1 base from J, the junction kept 16 bases outside the gene matches. Germline CDR1 and CDR2: SNHLY and FYNNEI. The CDR3 consists of 18 residues. CDR3 sequence (DNA): TGTGCCAGCAGGAGAAGAAGGACCAGCGGGGGCCTCCAAGAGACCCAGTACTTC. The encoded protein is CASRRRRTSGGLQETQYF.

The chain carries TRBV12-5 and TRBJ1-2; TRBD1 matches 7 bases. Trimming removed 1 base from V and 5 bases from J; junction bases left unmatched: 4. There are 14 residues in the CDR3. Germline V gene sequence: CDR1 LGHNT, CDR2 FRNRAP. This chain's CDR3 is CASGLGGGGYGYTF. DNA for the CDR3: TGTGCTAGTGGTTTGGGAGGGGGCGGATATGGCTACACCTTC.

The chain uses TRBV7-2 and TRBJ2-3, with 10 nucleotides matching TRBD2. Germline V gene lookup returns CDR1 SGHTA and CDR2 FQGNSA. CDR3 size: 18 residues. The trim removed 2 bases at V and 2 bases at J, leaving 10 bases unmatched. DNA for the CDR3: TGTGCCAGCAGCTTACTAGCGGGAGTCGCTGCACACACAGATACGCAGTATTTT. It is translated as CASSLLAGVAAHTDTQYF. The full variable domain, with the rest looked up from reference TRBV7-2 and TRBJ2-3, is GAGVSQSPSNKVTEKGKDVELRCDPISGHTALYWYRQSLGQGLEFLIYFQGNSAPDKSGLPSDRFSAERTGGSVSTLTIQRTQQEDSAVYLCASSLLAGVAAHTDTQYFGPGTRLTVL.

The V and J genes are TRBV5-4 and TRBJ1-2; 9 bases are a match to TRBD1. The CDR3 spans 14 residues. With 2 bases clipped from V and 4 bases from J, the junction kept 3 bases outside the gene matches. CDR1 SGHNT and CDR2 YYREEE come from the germline V gene (reference sequence). CDR3 amino acids: CASSFGQGFYGYTF. The CDR3 DNA reads TGTGCCAGCAGCTTTGGACAGGGGTTCTATGGCTACACCTTC.

This clone was seen more than once but under ten times. The rearrangement joins TRBV4-1 to TRBJ1-1; no reliable D call. CDR1 is MGHRA and CDR2 is YSYEKL in the germline V gene. The CDR3 extends over 15 amino acids. Trimming removed 0 bases from V and 0 bases from J, with 8 bases in between. This chain's CDR3 is CASSQEAAMNTEAFF. The CDR3 DNA reads as TGCGCCAGCAGCCAAGAGGCAGCAATGAACACTGAAGCTTTCTTT.

This clone has only one observation. The rearrangement uses TRBV28 and TRBJ1-2, with TRBD1 as a possible D gene (6 bases). The CDR3 has 16 amino acids. Germline-derived CDR1 and CDR2 are MDHEN and SYDVKM. Trimming pared 4 bases from V and 0 bases from J, leaving 15 bases between. As DNA, the CDR3 is TGTGCCAGCAGTTCGAACAGGGAGTATCCTAACTATGGCTACACCTTC. Protein sequence: CASSSNREYPNYGYTF.

The genes are TRBV2 and TRBJ2-6, with a possible D match to TRBD2 (5 bases). Germline assignment: CDR1 SNHLY and CDR2 FYNNEI. The CDR3 totals 15 residues. Trimming left V 9 bases short and J 4 bases short, with 16 bases between. CDR3 nucleotides: TGTGCCAGTCGGACTTCAAGGTGGGGGGCCAACGTCCTGACTTTC. Translation: CASRTSRWGANVLTF.

The rearrangement links TRBV19 to TRBJ2-1; maybe TRBD1 (6 bases). Trimming cost V 10 bases and J 4 bases, with 14 bases left between them. The CDR3 totals 13 residues. CDR1 and CDR2 from the germline V gene are LNHDA and SQIVND (reference sequence). The CDR3 nucleotides read TGTGCCACCCGACAGGACCTGTACAATGAGCAGTTCTTC. Translation gives CATRQDLYNEQFF.

V gene TRBV7-9 combines with J gene TRBJ2-2, with D unresolved. Trimming removed 3 bases at V and 0 bases at J, with 14 bases between. Germline CDR1 and CDR2: SEHNR and FQNEAQ (reference sequence). CDR3 size: 17 residues. In DNA, the CDR3 is TGTGCCAGCAGCTTGGCCCTTTCCTTCACGAACACCGGGGAGCTGTTTTTT. It specifies CASSLALSFTNTGELFF.